The 23 T cell receptor beta chains given below trace back to one sample, sequenced in a study of CD8+ T cells in alopecia areata. Following extraction, RNA underwent reverse transcription to cDNA, which served as the sequencing template. The method was immunoSEQ multiplex PCR; TCRdb's version includes in-frame clones alone and lacks a portion of them. The sample contains about 98,000 clones, 40% to 45% of which appear only once. The source material was CD4+ T cells sorted from blood. The receptors originated from a human donor with alopecia areata.

V usage is TRBV6-5 and J usage is TRBJ1-6, with D maybe TRBD1 (6 bases). Deletions cut 11 bases from V and 9 bases from J, with 14 bases between. Per germline, CDR1 MNHEY and CDR2 SVGAGI. The CDR3 extends over 12 amino acids. CDR3 coding DNA: TGTGCCGTAGGAGGGGGTCTTTCACCCCTCCACTTT. It translates to CAVGGGLSPLHF.

About this clone: At the DNA level, this CDR3 is encoded by other sequences in the same sample as well. The gene calls are TRBV30 and TRBJ1-1; D possibly corresponds to TRBD1 (5 bases). V was shortened by 1 base and J by 2 bases, with 5 bases between the two germline ends. The V gene's germline CDR1 is GTSNPN and CDR2 SVGIG (reference sequence). The CDR3 runs 12 residues. The CDR3 region has the DNA TGTGCCTGGAGTGGGGGCAACACTGAAGCTTTCTTT. It specifies CAWSGGNTEAFF.

About this clone itself: Other DNA variants within this sample encode the same CDR3. The genes are TRBV20-1 and TRBJ2-5, with D uncertain. V lost 5 bases, J lost 2 bases, and 3 bases lay in between. Germline CDR1 is DFQATT and CDR2 is SNEGSKA (reference sequence). CDR3 length: 10 residues. Written as DNA, the CDR3 is TGCAGTGCTGGGCAAGAGACCCAGTACTTC. Residues: CSAGQETQYF.

This clone was detected only a few times. The chain couples TRBV29-1 to TRBJ1-1; D remains unclear. CDR1 is SQVTM and CDR2 is ANQGSEA in the germline V gene. V dropped 4 bases and J dropped 10 bases, with 10 bases sitting between them. The CDR3 extends over 10 amino acids. The CDR3 loop is CSVVIPGAFF. The CDR3 DNA reads TGCAGCGTTGTGATCCCAGGAGCTTTCTTT.

The chain carries TRBV29-1 and TRBJ1-1, with D perhaps matching TRBD1 (6 bases). V lost 6 bases to trimming and J lost 6 bases, with 20 bases between them. The germline CDR1 and CDR2 sequences are SQVTM and ANQGSEA. CDR3 length equals 14 residues. CDR3 nucleotide sequence: TGCAGCGTAGAATTACTAGGGGGGGGTGCTGAAGCTTTCTTT. It is translated as CSVELLGGGAEAFF.

CDR3 coding DNA: TGCGCCAGCAGCCAAGATGGCAGGGGGCAGTACGAGCAGTACTTC. Translating gives CASSQDGRGQYEQYF. The chain is built from TRBV4-1 and TRBJ2-7; 8 bases line up with TRBD1. The CDR3 has 15 residues. Per the germline V gene, CDR1 is MGHRA and CDR2 is YSYEKL. The trim removed 0 bases at V and 4 bases at J, leaving 5 bases unmatched.

A few counts support this clone. CDR3 bases: TGTGCCTGGACCCCCCCGGGGAAGGTGACCCAGTACTTC. Translation gives CAWTPPGKVTQYF. The chain joins TRBV30 to TRBJ2-5, with D perhaps TRBD2 (5 bases). Germline V gene data show CDR1 as GTSNPN and CDR2 as SVGIG (reference sequence). V was pared by 4 bases and J by 7 bases, with 16 bases between. The CDR3 sequence is 13 residues long.

This clone turned up a few times. The chain employs TRBV11-2 and TRBJ2-2, with TRBD2 as a possible D gene (6 bases). Germline CDR1 reads SGHAT; CDR2 reads FQNNGV. The CDR3 loop spans 14 amino acids. The V end lost 4 bases, the J end lost 8 bases, and 14 bases lay between the germline ends. The CDR3 region is CASSSLRGAGELFF. The CDR3 nucleotides are TGTGCCAGCAGCTCTTTGCGGGGAGCGGGGGAGCTGTTTTTT.

This chain joins TRBV29-1 and TRBJ2-5, with D maybe TRBD1 (5 bases). CDR1 SQVTM and CDR2 ANQGSEA come from the germline V gene. V dropped 6 bases and J dropped 7 bases, with 15 bases sitting between them. This CDR3 has 12 residues. The CDR3 coding sequence is TGCAGCGTAGACAGTAGGTCTGGGACCCAGTACTTC. Translated, it gives CSVDSRSGTQYF.

The chain has TRBV14 and TRBJ2-1, with 7 bases matching TRBD1. V shed 4 bases, J shed 0 bases, and the junction held 6 bases outside the gene matches. This CDR3 comprises 16 residues. Per the germline V gene, CDR1 is SGHDN and CDR2 is FVKESK. This CDR3 reads CASSPPGQLSYNEQFF. Written as DNA, the CDR3 is TGTGCCAGCAGCCCACCGGGACAGCTCTCCTACAATGAGCAGTTCTTC. The full variable domain, completed using reference TRBV14 and TRBJ2-1, is EAGVTQFPSHSVIEKGQTVTLRCDPISGHDNLYWYRRVMGKEIKFLLHFVKESKQDESGMPNNRFLAERTGGTYSTLKVQPAELEDSGVYFCASSPPGQLSYNEQFFGPGTRLTVL.

The chain recombines TRBV18 with TRBJ2-7; tentative D call: TRBD2 (5 bases). The CDR3 is 13 amino acids. The germline V gene has CDR1 KGHSH and CDR2 LQKENI. V lost 5 bases and J lost 4, with 12 bases in between. The CDR3 nucleotides are TGTGCCAGCTCATCGGGATACCTGTACGAGCAGTACTTC. It is translated as CASSSGYLYEQYF.

This clone was seen a handful of times. The J gene is TRBJ2-5, the V gene TRBV5-5, with TRBD2 matching over 12 bases. The ends lost 2 bases at V and 5 bases at J; junction bases unmatched: 1. CDR3 length: 14 residues. Germline V gives CDR1 SGHKS, CDR2 YYEKEE (reference sequence). The CDR3 bases are TGTGCCAGCAGCTTCCTAGCGGGGGGGGAGACCCAGTACTTC. This translates into CASSFLAGGETQYF.

This clone was counted only a few times. The chain employs TRBV30 and TRBJ2-1, with TRBD1 matching over 12 bases. The CDR3 has 14 amino acids. Germline CDR1 and CDR2: GTSNPN and SVGIG (reference sequence). The trim removed 4 bases at V and 10 bases at J, leaving 8 bases unmatched. The CDR3 region has the DNA TGTGCCTGGAACACGGGACAGGGGGCATGGGAGCAGTTCTTC. This codes for CAWNTGQGAWEQFF. The full variable domain, its missing parts supplied by reference TRBV30 and TRBJ2-1, is SQTIHQWPATLVQPVGSPLSLECTVEGTSNPNLYWYRQAAGRGLQLLFYSVGIGQISSEVPQNLSASRPQDRQFILSSKKLLLSDSGFYLCAWNTGQGAWEQFFGPGTRLTVL.

In regard to this clone: Other DNA sequences of this sample code for an identical CDR3. V and J are TRBV29-1 and TRBJ1-2, with TRBD1 as a possible D gene (5 bases). V dropped 4 bases and J dropped 2 bases, with 11 bases sitting between them. The CDR3 runs to 13 residues. Germline values: CDR1 SQVTM, CDR2 ANQGSEA. CDR3 amino acids: CSVVRGANYGYTF. CDR3 coding DNA: TGCAGCGTTGTCCGAGGGGCCAACTATGGCTACACCTTC.

V and J are TRBV28 and TRBJ1-5; no clear D gene. CDR1 MDHEN and CDR2 SYDVKM come from the germline V gene. The CDR3 covers 13 residues. Trimming left V 6 bases short and J 5 bases short, with 11 bases between. As DNA, the CDR3 is TGTGCCAGCAGCCCTCGACCTTATCAGCCCCAGCATTTT. Its protein product is CASSPRPYQPQHF.

This chain links TRBV30 with TRBJ2-2; either TRBD1 or TRBD2 may fit D (5 bases each). This CDR3 region has 16 residues. Per the germline V gene, CDR1 is GTSNPN and CDR2 is SVGIG (reference sequence). The ends were cut back, 0 bases at V and 2 bases at J, with 13 bases in the middle. This chain's CDR3 is CAWSVTLGVNTGELFF. As DNA, the CDR3 is TGTGCCTGGAGTGTGACTTTGGGGGTTAACACCGGGGAGCTGTTTTTT.

For the CDR3, the DNA is TGTGCCTGGAGTGTGTGGGAAGGCTCGATGCAGTACTTC. Its translation: CAWSVWEGSMQYF. The rearrangement joins TRBV30 to TRBJ2-5; D not resolved. Germline V CDR1 and CDR2: GTSNPN, SVGIG (reference sequence). Trimming took 0 bases from V and 11 from J, leaving 16 bases between them. The CDR3 length is 13 residues.

The table lists this clone with a few counts. The chain employs TRBV29-1 and TRBJ2-3, with 7 nucleotides matching TRBD2. Germline CDR1 is SQVTM and CDR2 is ANQGSEA. This CDR3 comprises 13 residues. The V segment lost 4 bases and the J segment 0 bases; nucleotides outside the gene matches: 1. CDR3 sequence reads: CSVVSGSTDTQYF. In DNA form, the CDR3 reads TGCAGCGTTGTTAGCGGGAGCACAGATACGCAGTATTTT.

The V and J genes are TRBV29-1 and TRBJ2-3, with D tentatively TRBD1 (5 bases). Trimming removed 1 base at V and 7 bases at J, with 12 bases between. Germline assignment: CDR1 SQVTM and CDR2 ANQGSEA. The CDR3 is 13 residues long. This chain's CDR3 is CSVEGTSSNTQYF. The CDR3 coding sequence is TGCAGCGTTGAAGGGACATCGTCGAATACGCAGTATTTT.

This chain joins TRBV30 and TRBJ1-2; 8 positions agree with TRBD1. Germline CDR1 is GTSNPN and CDR2 is SVGIG (reference sequence). This CDR3 has 14 amino acids. The V gene end was trimmed by 0 bases and the J gene end by 4 bases; junction bases not matched to a gene: 4. CDR3 nucleotide sequence: TGTGCCTGGAGTGTGGGGGGACAGGCCTATGGCTACACCTTC. Protein sequence: CAWSVGGQAYGYTF.

The chain carries TRBV30 and TRBJ2-5; 8 nucleotides line up with TRBD2. Unmatched junction bases numbered 17, after V lost 4 bases and J lost 4 bases. This CDR3 region has 17 residues. Germline CDR1 GTSNPN, CDR2 SVGIG (reference sequence). The CDR3 loop reads CAWTRAGATSGRETQYF. CDR3 bases: TGTGCCTGGACAAGAGCGGGAGCTACGTCTGGGCGAGAGACCCAGTACTTC.

Here the CDR3 reads CASSSVAGGRSEQFF. CDR3 bases: TGCGCCAGCAGCTCGGTAGCGGGGGGGCGAAGTGAGCAGTTCTTC. This chain links TRBV5-1 with TRBJ2-1; TRBD2 aligns across 11 bases. CDR3 length: 15 residues. CDR1 is SGHRS and CDR2 is YFSETQ in the germline V gene. The J segment lost 9 bases and the V segment lost 3 bases, leaving 8 bases of the junction unmatched.

The gene calls are TRBV28 and TRBJ2-7; 11 bases line up with TRBD2. Germline trimming cut 6 bases from V and 2 bases from J; bases unmatched to any gene: 21. Germline V lookup: CDR1 MDHEN, CDR2 SYDVKM. This CDR3 spans 20 amino acids. The DNA of the CDR3 is TGTGCCAGCAGCCTTACTAGCGGGAGTTATCTCAATCAAAACGCCTACGAGCAGTACTTC. Its protein is CASSLTSGSYLNQNAYEQYF.